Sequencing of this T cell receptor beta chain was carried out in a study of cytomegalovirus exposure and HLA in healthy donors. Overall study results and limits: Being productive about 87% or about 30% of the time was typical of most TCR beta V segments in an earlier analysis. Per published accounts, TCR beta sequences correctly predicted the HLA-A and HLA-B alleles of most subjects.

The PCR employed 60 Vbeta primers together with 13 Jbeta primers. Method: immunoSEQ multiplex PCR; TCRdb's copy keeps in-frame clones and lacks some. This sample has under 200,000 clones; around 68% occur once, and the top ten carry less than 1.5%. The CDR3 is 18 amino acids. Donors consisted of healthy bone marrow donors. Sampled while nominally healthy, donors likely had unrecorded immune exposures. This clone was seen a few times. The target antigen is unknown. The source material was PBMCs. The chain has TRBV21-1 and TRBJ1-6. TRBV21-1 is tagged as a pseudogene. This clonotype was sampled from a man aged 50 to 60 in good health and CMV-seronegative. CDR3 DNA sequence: TGTGCCAGCAGCAAAGGAGTGCAGGAGGCGTCCTATAATTCACCCCTCCACTTT. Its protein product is CASSKGVQEASYNSPLHF.